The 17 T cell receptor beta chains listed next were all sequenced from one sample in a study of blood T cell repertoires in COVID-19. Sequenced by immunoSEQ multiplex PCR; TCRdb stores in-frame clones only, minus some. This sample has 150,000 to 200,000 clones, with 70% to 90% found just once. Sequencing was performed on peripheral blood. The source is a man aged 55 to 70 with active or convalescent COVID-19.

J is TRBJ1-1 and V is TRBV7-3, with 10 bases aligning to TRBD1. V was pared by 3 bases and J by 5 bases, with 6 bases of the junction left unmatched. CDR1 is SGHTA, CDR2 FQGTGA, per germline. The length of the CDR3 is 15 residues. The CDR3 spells CASSFRDRGDTEAFF. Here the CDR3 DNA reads TGTGCCAGCAGCTTCCGGGACAGGGGTGATACTGAAGCTTTCTTT.

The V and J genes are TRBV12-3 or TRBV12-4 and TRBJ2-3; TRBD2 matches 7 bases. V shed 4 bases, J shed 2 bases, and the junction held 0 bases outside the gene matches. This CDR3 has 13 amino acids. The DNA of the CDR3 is TGTGCCAGCAGTTGGGACTACACAGATACGCAGTATTTT. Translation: CASSWDYTDTQYF.

CDR3 sequence reads: CASSPRRLAGGVFYEQYF. As DNA, the CDR3 is TGTGCCAGCAGCCCCAGGCGGCTAGCGGGGGGGGTCTTCTACGAGCAGTACTTC. The rearrangement uses TRBV7-9 and TRBJ2-7; TRBD2 matches 12 bases. V was clipped by 5 bases and J by 3 bases; unmatched bases: 14. CDR3 length: 18 amino acids. Germline V gene sequence: CDR1 SEHNR, CDR2 FQNEAQ (reference sequence).

CDR3 DNA: TGCGCCAGCAGTGAGTCTAGCAGGGGGCGCGGTTGGAGCCAGCAGTACTTC. As protein: CASSESSRGRGWSQQYF. This chain connects TRBV10-2 to TRBJ2-7, with 8 nucleotides matching TRBD1. Germline assignment: CDR1 WSHSY and CDR2 SAAADI. V was pared by 0 bases and J by 8 bases, with 15 bases of the junction left unmatched. The CDR3 is 17 residues long.

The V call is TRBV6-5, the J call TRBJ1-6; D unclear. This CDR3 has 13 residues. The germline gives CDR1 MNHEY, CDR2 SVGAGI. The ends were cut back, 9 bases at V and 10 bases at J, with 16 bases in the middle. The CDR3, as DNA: TGTGCCAGTAGACTCCTTGGTCGATCACCCCTCCACTTT. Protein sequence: CASRLLGRSPLHF.

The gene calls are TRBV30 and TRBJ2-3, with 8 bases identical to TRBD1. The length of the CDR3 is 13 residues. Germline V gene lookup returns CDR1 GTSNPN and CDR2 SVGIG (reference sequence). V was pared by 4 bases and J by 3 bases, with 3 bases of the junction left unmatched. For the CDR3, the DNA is TGTGCCTGGACCCGGACAGGGACAGATACGCAGTATTTT. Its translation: CAWTRTGTDTQYF.

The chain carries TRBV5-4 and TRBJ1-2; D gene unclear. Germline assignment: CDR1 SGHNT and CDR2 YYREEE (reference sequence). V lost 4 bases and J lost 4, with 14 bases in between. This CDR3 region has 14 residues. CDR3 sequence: CASSPPRQAYGYTF. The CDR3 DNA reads TGTGCCAGCAGCCCCCCCCGGCAGGCCTATGGCTACACCTTC.

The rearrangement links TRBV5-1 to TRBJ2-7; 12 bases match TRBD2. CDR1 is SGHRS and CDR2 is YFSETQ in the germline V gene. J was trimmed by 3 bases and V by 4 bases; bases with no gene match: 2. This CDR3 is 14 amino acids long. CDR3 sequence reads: CASSPTSGGYEQYF. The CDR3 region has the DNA TGCGCCAGCAGCCCGACTAGCGGGGGCTACGAGCAGTACTTC.

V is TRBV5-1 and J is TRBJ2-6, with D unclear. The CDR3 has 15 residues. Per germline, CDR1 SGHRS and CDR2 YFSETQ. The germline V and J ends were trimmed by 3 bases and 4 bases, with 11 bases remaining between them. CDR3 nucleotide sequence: TGCGCCAGCAGCTCAACAAACGCAGGGGCCAACGTCCTGACTTTC. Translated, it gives CASSSTNAGANVLTF.

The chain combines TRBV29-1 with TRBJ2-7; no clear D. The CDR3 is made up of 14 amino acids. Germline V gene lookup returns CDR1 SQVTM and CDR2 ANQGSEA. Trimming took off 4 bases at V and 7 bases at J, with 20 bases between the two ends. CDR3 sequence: CSVVLGFSRAEQYF. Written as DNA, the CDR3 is TGCAGCGTTGTTCTCGGTTTTAGTCGTGCGGAGCAGTACTTC.

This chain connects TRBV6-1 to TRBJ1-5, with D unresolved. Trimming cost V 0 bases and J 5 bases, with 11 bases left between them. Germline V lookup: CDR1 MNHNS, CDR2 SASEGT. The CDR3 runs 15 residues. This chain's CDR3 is CASSEALPRDQPQHF. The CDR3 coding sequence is TGTGCCAGCAGTGAAGCTCTCCCCCGGGATCAGCCCCAGCATTTT.

DNA for the CDR3: TGTGCCAGCAGTCGACCGCCAGGGCATGGCTACACCTTC. It yields the protein CASSRPPGHGYTF. This chain connects TRBV6-5 to TRBJ1-2, with D possibly TRBD1 on 5 matching bases. Trimming removed 5 bases at V and 6 bases at J, with 13 bases between. CDR1 is MNHEY, CDR2 SVGAGI, per germline. This CDR3 comprises 13 residues.

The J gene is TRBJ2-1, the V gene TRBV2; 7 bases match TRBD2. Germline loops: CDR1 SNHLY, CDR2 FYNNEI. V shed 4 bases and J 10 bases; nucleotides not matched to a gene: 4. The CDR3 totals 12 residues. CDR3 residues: CASSGLAGEQFF. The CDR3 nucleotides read TGTGCCAGCAGTGGACTAGCCGGGGAGCAGTTCTTC.

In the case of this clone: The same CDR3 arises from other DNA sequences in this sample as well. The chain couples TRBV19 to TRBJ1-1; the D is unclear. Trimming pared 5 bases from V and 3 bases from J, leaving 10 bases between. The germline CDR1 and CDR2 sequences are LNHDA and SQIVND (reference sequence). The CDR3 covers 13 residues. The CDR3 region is CASSLWGDTEAFF. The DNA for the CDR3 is TGTGCCAGTAGTTTGTGGGGAGACACTGAAGCTTTCTTT.

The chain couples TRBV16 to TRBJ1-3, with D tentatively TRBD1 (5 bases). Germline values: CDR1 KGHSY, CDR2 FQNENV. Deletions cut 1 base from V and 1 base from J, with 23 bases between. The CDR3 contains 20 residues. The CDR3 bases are TGTGCCAGCAGCCAATACGTGTCTGGTGCCAAGGGGAGGTCTGGAAACACCATATATTTT. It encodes CASSQYVSGAKGRSGNTIYF.

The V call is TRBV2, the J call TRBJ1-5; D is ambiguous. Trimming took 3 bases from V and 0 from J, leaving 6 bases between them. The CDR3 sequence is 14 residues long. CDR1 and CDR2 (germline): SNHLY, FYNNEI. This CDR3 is CASSDEVSNQPQHF. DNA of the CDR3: TGTGCCAGCAGTGACGAGGTTAGCAATCAGCCCCAGCATTTT.

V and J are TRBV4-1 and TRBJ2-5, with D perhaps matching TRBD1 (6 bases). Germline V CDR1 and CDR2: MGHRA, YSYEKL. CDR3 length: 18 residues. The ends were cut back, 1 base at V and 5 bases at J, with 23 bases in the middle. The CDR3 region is CASSQVPWGLGRRETQYF. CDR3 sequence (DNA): TGCGCCAGCAGCCAAGTCCCCTGGGGGCTGGGGCGGAGGGAGACCCAGTACTTC.